The text below deals with one T cell receptor beta chain. What it binds is unknown. V dropped 2 bases and J dropped 2; count of bases not matched to a gene: 14. The CDR3 sequence is 19 residues long. Germline values: CDR1 WNHNN, CDR2 SYGVQD (reference sequence). The sample originates from a study of long-term antiretroviral therapy in people with HIV. Samples were assayed with immunoSEQ v3.0 at survey level. Repertoires were generated with immunoSEQ multiplex PCR, while TCRdb's copy carries only in-frame clones and drops some. This sample carries just over 20,000 clones, 70% to 80% of them seen once, and the ten largest clones take more than 9%. At least one PBMC sample before ART and at least two after were required. Study-wide results and limits: Even long-term ART left TRB diversity below transplant donor controls, despite gains. The blood, collected between about 2004 and 2017, was possibly taken under older ART regimens.

This TCR was recovered from a middle-aged woman with HIV. The V call is TRBV10-1, the J call TRBJ1-5; 8 bases match TRBD1. The starting material was unsorted PBMCs, obtained 4.1 years after starting antiretroviral therapy. The CDR3 reads CASSEVQICRTGCNQPQHF. The CDR3 bases are TGCGCCAGCAGTGAGGTTCAGATCTGTCGGACAGGGTGCAATCAGCCCCAGCATTTT.